The next 32 T cell receptor beta chains were all read from a single sample in a study of OX40 agonist ivuxolimab in advanced cancers. Assay: immunoSEQ multiplex PCR; the TCRdb copy retains only in-frame clones and omits some. The table lists approximately 62,000 clones, roughly 88% of them singletons. The sequenced sample was CD4+ or CD8+ T cells sorted from blood, obtained in a trial of the OX40 agonist ivuxolimab. Receptors originate from an adult with an advanced solid tumor such as melanoma, head and neck, liver or kidney cancer.

V usage is TRBV6-1 and J usage is TRBJ2-1; unclear D gene. The CDR3 is 13 amino acids. V lost 1 base and J lost 9, with 10 bases in between. Looked up from germline, CDR1 is MNHNS and CDR2 is SASEGT. The DNA for the CDR3 is TGTGCCAGCAGTGAAGTCTCCCTTGGTGAGCAGTTCTTC. Protein product: CASSEVSLGEQFF.

The gene calls are TRBV5-3 and TRBJ1-6, with TRBD1 as a possible D gene (6 bases). TRBV5-3 is placed among ORFs of uncertain function. The CDR3 totals 14 residues. Trimming left V 4 bases short and J 4 bases short, with 9 bases between. The CDR3 DNA is TGTGCCAGAAGCGCTGACAGGTATAATTCACCCCTCCACTTT. Its protein is CARSADRYNSPLHF.

The rearrangement joins TRBV20-1 to TRBJ2-7; perhaps TRBD1 as D (5 bases). Germline CDR1 is DFQATT and CDR2 is SNEGSKA (reference sequence). This CDR3 has 11 amino acids. Trimming removed 5 bases from V and 3 bases from J, with 8 bases in between. CDR3 coding DNA: TGCAGTGCTCCCGACAGCTACGAGCAGTACTTC. Encoded protein: CSAPDSYEQYF.

The V gene is TRBV5-6, the J gene TRBJ2-7; unclear D gene. There are 13 residues in the CDR3. Germline V CDR1 and CDR2: SGHDT, YYEEEE. Trimming left V 0 bases short and J 5 bases short, with 9 bases between. In DNA, the CDR3 is TGTGCCAGCAGCTTGGATCGGTACCACGAGCAGTACTTC. Protein sequence: CASSLDRYHEQYF.

This chain uses TRBV9 with TRBJ2-1; 11 bases map to TRBD1. The V and J ends lost 3 bases and 9 bases, in that order; junction bases with no gene match: 20. In germline, CDR1 is SGDLS, CDR2 YYNGEE. The CDR3 runs 19 residues. Here the CDR3 DNA reads TGTGCCAGCAGCGCATGGACAGGGGGCATTGGCGGGAGTTCTCGTGAGCAGTTCTTC. Translating it yields CASSAWTGGIGGSSREQFF.

V gene TRBV20-1 combines with J gene TRBJ2-5; 8 bases are shared with TRBD2. Trimming cost V 6 bases and J 5 bases; bases outside gene matches: 2. The CDR3 spans 11 residues. Germline V gene sequence: CDR1 DFQATT, CDR2 SNEGSKA (reference sequence). The CDR3 bases are TGCAGTGCCACGGGGGGGGAGACCCAGTACTTC. The encoded protein is CSATGGETQYF.

The rearrangement joins TRBV7-9 to TRBJ1-4; TRBD1 aligns across 10 bases. V was clipped by 1 base and J by 7 bases; unmatched bases: 0. CDR1 is SEHNR, CDR2 FQNEAQ, per germline (reference sequence). This CDR3 has 14 residues. The CDR3 here is CASSLGTGGEKLFF. As DNA, the CDR3 is TGTGCCAGCAGCTTAGGGACAGGGGGTGAAAAACTGTTTTTT.

In DNA form, the CDR3 reads TGTGCCAGCAGTTTCCCCCCACATACAGGGATTGTAGAGCAGTTCTTC. Translated, it gives CASSFPPHTGIVEQFF. The chain has TRBV28 and TRBJ2-1, with D possibly matching TRBD1 (6 bases). Germline V gene lookup returns CDR1 MDHEN and CDR2 SYDVKM. V was trimmed by 3 bases and J by 10 bases, leaving 22 bases between them. The CDR3 consists of 16 residues.

This clone was found a few times. The rearrangement links TRBV5-4 to TRBJ1-1; D gene uncertain. V was shortened by 2 bases and J by 0 bases, with 5 bases between the two germline ends. There are 13 residues in the CDR3. Germline CDR1 reads SGHNT; CDR2 reads YYREEE (reference sequence). The DNA for the CDR3 is TGTGCCAGCAGCTTTGGGTTGAACACTGAAGCTTTCTTT. This gives the protein CASSFGLNTEAFF.

The chain combines TRBV7-9 with TRBJ2-7, with a weak D call TRBD1 (6 bases). The V and J ends lost 0 bases and 2 bases respectively, with 8 bases between them. CDR3 length: 14 residues. CDR1 SEHNR and CDR2 FQNEAQ come from the germline V gene (reference sequence). The DNA for the CDR3 is TGTGCCAGCAGCTTAGCGAGGGGGACCTACGAGCAGTACTTC. This translates into CASSLARGTYEQYF.

The chain employs TRBV10-3 and TRBJ2-5; the match to TRBD2 covers 10 bases. The CDR3 length is 13 residues. Per germline, CDR1 ENHRY and CDR2 SYGVKD. The trim removed 10 bases at V and 7 bases at J, leaving 9 bases unmatched. This CDR3 is CATGLAVESTQYF. CDR3 bases: TGTGCCACCGGACTAGCGGTTGAGTCGACCCAGTACTTC.

The chain recombines TRBV28 with TRBJ1-6; a possible D gene is TRBD1 (5 bases). Between the trimmed V and J ends, which lost 3 bases and 6 bases, there was a span of 9 bases. Germline lookup yields CDR1 MDHEN and CDR2 SYDVKM. This CDR3 has 14 amino acids. The CDR3 loop reads CASSFPGFNSPLHF. The CDR3 DNA is TGTGCCAGCAGTTTCCCAGGGTTTAATTCACCCCTCCACTTT.

CDR3 sequence (DNA): TGTGCCAGCAGCCAAGTACCAGTTAGGGGTTACAATGAGCAGTTCTTC. It translates to CASSQVPVRGYNEQFF. The genes are TRBV14 and TRBJ2-1; TRBD1 is a possible D gene (5 bases). Trimming shortened V by 1 base and J by 4 bases, and 14 bases separated the two germline ends. There are 16 residues in the CDR3. From germline, CDR1 is SGHDN and CDR2 FVKESK.

To note about this clone: Distinct nucleotide sequences in the sample also encode this CDR3. The genes are TRBV7-9 and TRBJ1-2; the match to TRBD1 covers 7 bases. The CDR3 is 16 residues long. CDR1 and CDR2 (germline): SEHNR, FQNEAQ (reference sequence). The junction had 6 bases not matched to a gene; V was cut back by 0 bases and J by 2 bases. The CDR3 region is CASSLAGDSKNYGYTF. CDR3 coding DNA: TGTGCCAGCAGCTTAGCGGGGGACAGCAAAAACTATGGCTACACCTTC.

The rearrangement links TRBV20-1 to TRBJ1-2; maybe TRBD1 (5 bases). V dropped 3 bases and J dropped 4 bases, with 6 bases sitting between them. The CDR3 runs 11 residues. Germline values: CDR1 DFQATT, CDR2 SNEGSKA (reference sequence). The CDR3 DNA reads as TGCAGTGCTAGCGGGGGCTATGGCTACACCTTC. Its translation: CSASGGYGYTF.

CDR3 nucleotides: TGTGCCAGCTCACGGGAGAGCAATCAGCCCCAGCATTTT. This gives the protein CASSRESNQPQHF. V usage is TRBV18 and J usage is TRBJ1-5; D gene unclear. CDR1 is KGHSH and CDR2 is LQKENI in the germline V gene. V was shortened by 4 bases and J by 1 base, with 5 bases between the two germline ends. The CDR3 is 13 amino acids.

The V gene is TRBV4-3, the J gene TRBJ2-3; 11 bases map to TRBD1. Germline loops: CDR1 LGHNA, CDR2 YSLEER. The CDR3 has 14 residues. V lost 4 bases and J lost 4; bases outside the gene matches: 1. CDR3 coding DNA: TGCGCCAGCAGCCTGGGACAGGGGGCAGATACGCAGTATTTT. It yields the protein CASSLGQGADTQYF.

The genes are TRBV10-3 and TRBJ2-3; the D is unclear. Germline lookup yields CDR1 ENHRY and CDR2 SYGVKD. The V end lost 4 bases, the J end lost 2 bases, and 10 bases lay between the germline ends. The CDR3 covers 14 residues. The CDR3 loop reads CAISASADTDTQYF. CDR3 in DNA: TGTGCCATCAGTGCATCGGCCGACACAGATACGCAGTATTTT.

In this sample, this clone turned up once. The chain links TRBV10-2 to TRBJ2-3; the match to TRBD2 covers 10 bases. V was clipped by 5 bases and J by 3 bases; unmatched bases: 5. There are 15 residues in the CDR3. Germline V gene sequence: CDR1 WSHSY, CDR2 SAAADI. The CDR3 DNA is TGCGCCAGCAGTTCCGGGACTAGCGAAACAGATACGCAGTATTTT. Translation: CASSSGTSETDTQYF.

The CDR3, as DNA: TGTGCCAGCTCACCGATAGAGGGGGGGTCCTACAATGAGCAGTTCTTC. Translated: CASSPIEGGSYNEQFF. The chain links TRBV18 to TRBJ2-1; perhaps TRBD2 as D (7 bases). The germline CDR1 and CDR2 sequences are KGHSH and LQKENI. This CDR3 contains 16 residues. Trimming cost V 3 bases and J 1 base, with 13 bases left between them.

This sequence joins TRBV6-5 and TRBJ2-7, with D possibly being TRBD1 (6 bases). Germline V lookup: CDR1 MNHEY, CDR2 SVGAGI. This CDR3 comprises 14 residues. The ends were cut back, 4 bases at V and 8 bases at J, with 18 bases in the middle. The DNA of the CDR3 is TGTGCCAGCAGTTTGGACTGGACAGCTGTTCAGCAGTACTTC. It encodes CASSLDWTAVQQYF.

This chain uses TRBV6-4 with TRBJ1-2, with 8 bases identical to TRBD1. The CDR3 has 14 amino acids. The V and J ends lost 2 bases and 7 bases, in that order; junction bases with no gene match: 6. Germline CDR1 reads MRHNA; CDR2 reads SNTAGT. CDR3 region: CASSDPDRVGGYTF. CDR3 coding DNA: TGTGCCAGCAGTGACCCGGACAGGGTGGGTGGCTACACCTTC.

In its sample, this clone was seen a few times. In DNA form, the CDR3 reads TGTGCCAGCAGTGAAGCTGCCCAGCCCCAGCATTTT. It encodes CASSEAAQPQHF. The chain recombines TRBV2 with TRBJ1-5; D not resolved. The CDR3 spans 12 residues. V was cut by 0 bases and J by 7 bases, with 4 bases left in between. Germline assignment: CDR1 SNHLY and CDR2 FYNNEI.

J is TRBJ2-7 and V is TRBV9; D ambiguous. The CDR3 extends over 14 amino acids. V lost 4 bases and J 3 bases, leaving 14 bases between the germline ends. Per germline, CDR1 SGDLS and CDR2 YYNGEE. Here the CDR3 reads CASSPQVEYYEQYF. The CDR3, as DNA: TGTGCCAGCAGCCCCCAAGTAGAATACTACGAGCAGTACTTC.

The rearrangement uses TRBV27 and TRBJ1-2; 9 bases fit TRBD1. The CDR3 has 16 residues. Looked up from germline, CDR1 is MNHEY and CDR2 is SMNVEV (reference sequence). With V trimmed by 3 bases and J by 6 bases, 11 bases remained unmatched. The CDR3 is CASSFSGTGIINGYTF. In DNA, the CDR3 is TGTGCCAGCAGTTTTTCCGGGACAGGGATTATCAATGGCTACACCTTC.

The chain links TRBV19 to TRBJ2-5, with D perhaps given as TRBD1 or TRBD2 (6 bases each). The J call could be wrong; TRBJ2-7 is a better fit for the DNA end. Germline CDR1 is LNHDA and CDR2 is SQIVND (reference sequence). The CDR3 consists of 13 residues. The CDR3 reads CASSLGGRYEQYF. DNA of the CDR3: TGTGCCAGTAGCCTGGGGGGCCGCTACGAGCAGTACTTC.

The chain links TRBV15 to TRBJ1-2; D is possibly TRBD1 (6 bases). Deletions cut 5 bases from V and 8 bases from J, with 15 bases between. The CDR3 is 13 amino acids. CDR1 is LNHNV and CDR2 is YYDKDF in the germline V gene (reference sequence). The chain's CDR3 is CATSLGGPGGYTF. DNA of the CDR3: TGTGCCACCAGCCTTGGGGGGCCAGGGGGCTACACCTTC.

The chain couples TRBV5-1 to TRBJ1-6, with 9 bases identical to TRBD1. In germline, CDR1 is SGHRS, CDR2 YFSETQ. The ends lost 0 bases at V and 6 bases at J; junction bases unmatched: 1. This CDR3 is 15 amino acids long. The CDR3 sequence: CASSLDRGPNSPLHF. Here the CDR3 DNA reads TGCGCCAGCAGCTTGGACAGGGGGCCTAATTCACCCCTCCACTTT.

The rearrangement links TRBV18 to TRBJ2-1; D is possibly TRBD1 or TRBD2 (5 bases each). The CDR3 has 15 amino acids. Trimming removed 6 bases at V and 3 bases at J, with 15 bases between. CDR1 and CDR2 (germline): KGHSH, LQKENI. The CDR3 bases are TGTGCCAGCTCGCCGAAGGCAGGGAGCTACAATGAGCAGTTCTTC. Translation: CASSPKAGSYNEQFF.

The chain is built from TRBV7-2 and TRBJ1-3, with D unclear. V lost 4 bases and J 4 bases, leaving 14 bases between the germline ends. This CDR3 spans 15 amino acids. The germline V gene has CDR1 SGHTA and CDR2 FQGNSA. The CDR3, as DNA: TGTGCCAGCAGCTCCCCCCGAGGCAGGGGAAACACCATATATTTT. This codes for CASSSPRGRGNTIYF.

This chain links TRBV19 with TRBJ1-1, with D unresolved. Trimming took 7 bases from V and 5 from J, leaving 14 bases between them. The CDR3 is 13 amino acids. Germline assignment: CDR1 LNHDA and CDR2 SQIVND (reference sequence). CDR3 sequence (DNA): TGTGCCAGTACCCGAGAGGGCAGGACTGAAGCTTTCTTT. This codes for CASTREGRTEAFF.

This chain links TRBV5-6 with TRBJ1-4; no clear D gene. The V gene's germline CDR1 is SGHDT and CDR2 YYEEEE. This CDR3 has 16 residues. V lost 3 bases to trimming and J lost 0 bases, with 12 bases between them. CDR3 in amino acids: CASSSGPAATNEKLFF. CDR3 bases: TGTGCCAGCAGCTCCGGGCCGGCCGCAACTAATGAAAAACTGTTTTTT. The whole variable domain, remainder taken from reference TRBV5-6 and TRBJ1-4, is DAGVTQSPTHLIKTRGQQVTLRCSPKSGHDTVSWYQQALGQGPQFIFQYYEEEERQRGNFPDRFSGHQFPNYSSELNVNALLLGDSALYLCASSSGPAATNEKLFFGSGTQLSVL.